The TCR beta chain described here comes from a study of cytomegalovirus exposure and HLA in healthy donors (dated by TCRdb to 2016 to 2017). Background for the entire study: An earlier analysis of around 600 of the donors reported 276 Gb of sequence data and 117 million unique TCR beta sequences from 150 million to 200 million T cells. The study profiled the T cell repertoires of hundreds of subjects by immunosequencing and related them to cytomegalovirus serostatus. To decide whether each TCR beta V gene segment behaved as functional or pseudogenic, an earlier analysis of approximately 620 of the donors relied on high-throughput TCR beta sequencing. In addition to the first cohort of hundreds of subjects, a separate validation cohort of 120 different subjects was used. About 300 gigabases of sequencing data and around 87 million unique TCR sequences were included in an early release covering under 650 HLA-typed donors. The study aimed to test whether signatures of past pathogen exposure could be identified by cataloging public T cell receptors. Alongside the repertoire data, information on donor age, sex, ethnicity and CMV serostatus was compiled. Of the roughly 400 genotyped donors, about 80% fell in the genetic ancestry cluster associated with self-reported Caucasian donors. In a later analysis, previously published TCR beta repertoires from fewer than 750 donors were re-analyzed and high-resolution HLA genotyping was added so that TCR occurrence patterns could be studied. In the later analysis, no new phenotypic data were used to find candidate immune exposures; instead, reliance was placed on TCR beta sequences and their occurrence across donors. Every repertoire in the discovery cohort had been generated on one and the same sequencing platform. Four or five DR-DQ haplotypes were handled as single units for association and clustering because linkage in the cohort was strong. To predict cytomegalovirus infection status, the study brought together high-throughput TCR immunosequencing, statistical association of individual TCRs with disease status, and machine learning. Among approximately 370 genotyped donors of the cohort, an average of roughly 230,000 unique TCR beta nucleotide sequences was sequenced per donor, of which roughly 17% were non-productive. Both class I and class II loci were covered by HLA typing, at four-digit resolution. Typing coverage varied by locus: roughly 620-630 donors for A, B, C, DRB1 and DQB1; approximately 500 for DQA1; over 600 for DPA1; more than 450 for DPB1. Genome-wide SNP genotypes for about three fifths of the roughly 670 donors were used in a later genetic analysis, which treated that subset as a discovery cohort. Paper-wide results and their limitations: Some IMGT-functional V segments, including TRBV6-2 and TRBV6-3, could not be told apart with the 87-base-pair reads, so those segments were excluded. Seventeen rarely observed V segments, including chromosome 9 orphons, were excluded from the earlier analysis of some 590 of the donors because counts were too low. Roughly uniform sequencing depth across donors was assumed in presence/absence analyses, although this assumption may not hold. Because some donors lacked HLA typing at each locus, the association tests relied only on the typed subset. For the cohort, immune exposure information was limited to CMV serostatus. In vitro tests confirmed that three of the cytomegalovirus-associated TCR beta chains recognize cytomegalovirus antigens. According to a later analysis, TCR association rates differed among HLA loci, with DRB1 alleles showing the most associated TCRs and HLA-C alleles showing the fewest. When HLA alleles, especially DR and DQ, strongly co-occurred, TCR associations were difficult to assign to individual alleles. A later analysis found that HLA-associated TCR beta chains were more clonally expanded and had lower generation probabilities than equally common non-associated chains. In a later analysis, about 16,000 TCR beta sequences were associated with specific HLA alleles at a false discovery rate of 0.05. A later analysis reported that several top co-occurrence clusters appeared linked to parvovirus B19, influenza, CMV and Epstein-Barr virus. Linkage disequilibrium might explain the correlated functional status among segregating V segments, but an unknown experimental factor could not be ruled out. The cohort was sequenced for TCR beta chains only, and without alpha or paired-chain data the features that could be detected were limited. In a later analysis, most CMV-associated TCR beta chains were found to appear HLA-restricted, with HLA associations seemingly driven largely by CMV exposure. In a later genetic analysis, a missense DCLRE1C variant was associated with V-gene and J-gene trimming of TCR beta chains, and the association was replicated in an independent cohort. The classifier was reported to diagnose cytomegalovirus status with high specificity and sensitivity in both the original and validation cohorts. While some public TCRs were present in many individuals, most TCR sequences turned up only very rarely across donors. In an earlier analysis of some 640 of the donors, most TCR beta V segments were observed in productive rearrangements about 87% or about 30% of the time, broadly matching IMGT annotations. In the study, some 160 TCR beta chains were listed as associated with cytomegalovirus. According to a later genetic analysis, donors in an Asian-associated ancestry cluster had fewer N-insertions in productive TCRs than the approximately 700-donor mean. It was suggested by the authors that the approach could potentially be generalized to other disease states and immunological phenotypes. A further reported finding was that TCR beta sequences accurately predicted the HLA-A and HLA-B alleles for most subjects in the first cohort. A group of highly shared sequence variants was considered likely to be a technical artifact of the sequencing pipeline.

The cohort comprised 550 to 700 healthy bone marrow donors. At the time of sampling, all cohort members were nominally healthy, though unrecorded immune exposures were likely present. The donor tested CMV seropositive and was one of the 289 seropositive cohort members. A peripheral blood sample was provided by each donor, and peripheral blood mononuclear cells were used for TCR beta sequencing. The Qiagen DNeasy Blood Extraction Kit was used to extract genomic DNA from the blood cell samples. For this clone: It lacks a known antigen. There are no base qualities to consult, and no much larger clone falls within one base.

The V and J ends are trimmed by 3 bases and 2 bases, leaving 12 bases between them. The CDR3, cysteine through phenylalanine, is 15 amino acids long. Only the CDR3 region is kept as DNA, spanning 45 bases read in frame from base 1. Taken from the germline V gene (reference sequence), the CDR1 and CDR2 loops are SGHKS and YYEKEE. The method behind the library was the immunoSEQ multiplex PCR assay. A mixture of 60 forward primers for TCR Vbeta segments and 13 reverse primers for TCR Jbeta segments was used in the multiplex PCR. The CDR3 region of rearranged TCR beta genes was amplified from genomic DNA by a multiplex PCR assay. The Illumina HiSeq System was used to sequence the amplified TCR beta libraries as 87-base-pair reads. Regarding the original processing steps: In a later analysis, about 80 million unique TCR beta chains were counted across the approximately 620 repertoires, and roughly 11 million of these chains were shared by at least two donors. To remove PCR and sequencing errors, raw reads were error-corrected and collapsed into unique sequences using a nearest-neighbor algorithm that merged closely related sequences. To assign V, D and J gene segments, CDR3 sequences were aligned to IMGT reference sequences. For a sequence to be retained, at least a six-nucleotide match to both a V gene segment and a J gene segment was required. A rearrangement counted as productive if the CDR3 had no stop codons and remained in frame with V and J, and every other rearrangement counted as non-productive. CDR3 was defined according to IMGT convention as the region running from the second conserved V-encoded cysteine to the conserved J-encoded phenylalanine. The earlier analysis of approximately 500 of the donors excluded sequences that lacked an unambiguous match to a single V gene segment. In an earlier analysis of 587 of the donors, V segments were called functional above 56.7% productive rearrangements and were called segregating when the between-donor standard deviation exceeded 5%. A statistical classification framework was developed to diagnose cytomegalovirus status using the catalog of TCR beta chain sequences. A later analysis assigned V and J genes by comparing TCR nucleotide sequences with IMGT/GENE-DB human TR gene sequences. Using the TCRdist pipeline, a later analysis assigned CDR3 sequences along with most-parsimonious VDJ recombination scenarios. A later analysis defined each TCR beta chain by its CDR3 amino acid sequence plus V-gene family, and excluded reads lacking a unique V-gene family. To address suspected cross-contamination and a sequencing artifact, a later analysis removed several hundred highly shared, low-generation-probability nucleotide sequences. For each public chain, a later analysis derived a clonal expansion index from normalized ranks of inferred template counts within each repertoire. In a later analysis, generation probabilities were computed using a VDJ recombination model fitted to out-of-frame rearrangements, and the results were checked against IGoR. Hypergeometric tests were used in a later analysis to score TCR-TCR, TCR-HLA and TCR-CMV co-occurrence, with a repertoire-size bias correction applied to the TCR pairs. A later analysis estimated false discovery rates by permuting HLA or CMV assignments 20 times. In a later analysis, co-occurring TCRs were grouped with DBSCAN, and TCRdist sequence similarity was added when clustering was performed within HLA-allele-positive subsets. Repertoires with fewer than 30,000 or more than 120,000 public chains, plus five repertoires with anomalous nucleotide sharing, were excluded from co-occurrence clustering. The source is immuneACCESS, and TCRdb retained only in-frame sequences with V and J called. Part of the clones is not carried over; for the studies checked, unresolved V genes explain less than half of this, and the remainder is unexplained. The V and J calls and clone size are taken from that table; D and trimming were inferred from the DNA. Across this sample there are about 120,000 clones, with 60% to 85% seen only once. The leading ten clones occupy about 3.3% of the sample.

This TCR was recovered from a woman aged 30 to 39 in good health and CMV-seropositive. This sequence uses TRBV5-5 and TRBJ1-3; the D gene cannot be named for sure. Material for sequencing was PBMCs. In nucleotide form, the sequence is TGTGCCAGCAGCTATTACCTTGGGCCTGGAAACACCATATATTTT. This encodes CASSYYLGPGNTIYF.